A selection of T cell receptor beta chains follows, all from one sample in a study of T cell responses to AZD1222 COVID-19 vaccine. TCRdb's copy holds only in-frame clones and misses some; the assay was immunoSEQ multiplex PCR. The table includes over 100,000 clones, around 91% detected once. The sample was peripheral blood, taken on day 0 of AZD1222 vaccination. Receptor source: an adult in good health. The CDR3 runs from the conserved cysteine through the conserved F or W. Fields, in order: CDR3 protein, CDR3 DNA, V gene, clone size, J gene, D gene. D genes are given only for firm matches. Clone size is shown for a subset of rows, as once, few, many or a class of expanded clone.

CDR3aa: CSSGTTLNEQFF
CDR3nt: TGCAGCTCCGGGACTACCCTCAATGAGCAGTTCTTC
v_gene: TRBV29-1
abundance: NA
j_gene: TRBJ2-1
d_gene: TRBD2

CDR3aa: CASSLRRGQPSGANVLTF
CDR3nt: TGTGCCAGCAGTTTACGGCGGGGGCAACCCTCTGGGGCCAACGTCCTGACTTTC
v_gene: TRBV27
abundance: NA
j_gene: TRBJ2-6
d_gene: NA

CDR3aa: CASTQGALGTDTQYF
CDR3nt: TGCGCCAGCACCCAGGGGGCCCTGGGCACAGATACGCAGTATTTT
v_gene: TRBV5-1
abundance: NA
j_gene: TRBJ2-3
d_gene: TRBD1

CDR3aa: CASSSYPYNQPQHF
CDR3nt: TGTGCCAGCAGTTCCTACCCCTATAATCAGCCCCAGCATTTT
v_gene: TRBV6-5
abundance: once
j_gene: TRBJ1-5
d_gene: NA

CDR3aa: CASSTLTGQGWSGANVLTF
CDR3nt: TGTGCCAGCAGCACACTTACGGGACAGGGGTGGTCTGGGGCCAACGTCCTGACTTTC
v_gene: TRBV5-6
abundance: once
j_gene: TRBJ2-6
d_gene: TRBD1

CDR3aa: CASSLVTGGGNQPQHF
CDR3nt: TGTGCCAGCAGCTTGGTTACAGGGGGTGGCAATCAGCCCCAGCATTTT
v_gene: TRBV5-8
abundance: few
j_gene: TRBJ1-5
d_gene: TRBD1

CDR3aa: CSSPLNYGYTF
CDR3nt: TGCAGTAGCCCCCTTAACTATGGCTACACCTTC
v_gene: TRBV20-1
abundance: NA
j_gene: TRBJ1-2
d_gene: NA

CDR3aa: CASRLAGGGSYNEQFF
CDR3nt: TGTGCAAGTCGCTTAGCGGGAGGAGGCTCCTACAATGAGCAGTTCTTC
v_gene: TRBV12-2
abundance: NA
j_gene: TRBJ2-1
d_gene: NA

CDR3aa: CASSFWGSGRARYNEQFF
CDR3nt: TGTGCCAGCAGTTTTTGGGGTAGCGGGAGGGCCAGGTACAATGAGCAGTTCTTC
v_gene: TRBV27
abundance: NA
j_gene: TRBJ2-1
d_gene: TRBD2

CDR3aa: CASSQSTPADRAGPHSNQPQHF
CDR3nt: TGCGCCAGCAGTCAATCGACGCCCGCGGACAGGGCAGGACCCCATAGCAATCAGCCCCAGCATTTT
v_gene: TRBV23-1
abundance: NA
j_gene: TRBJ1-5
d_gene: TRBD1

CDR3aa: CASSLALGTGEYTGELFF
CDR3nt: TGTGCCAGCAGCTTAGCGCTCGGGACAGGGGAATACACCGGGGAGCTGTTTTTT
v_gene: TRBV11-3
abundance: NA
j_gene: TRBJ2-2
d_gene: TRBD1

CDR3aa: CASSLQGYTEAFF
CDR3nt: TGTGCCAGCAGTTTACAGGGTTACACTGAAGCTTTCTTT
v_gene: TRBV12-3/TRBV12-4
abundance: NA
j_gene: TRBJ1-1
d_gene: NA

CDR3aa: CASRENTEAFF
CDR3nt: TGTGCCAGCAGGGAGAACACTGAAGCTTTCTTT
v_gene: TRBV2
abundance: few
j_gene: TRBJ1-1
d_gene: NA

CDR3aa: CASSLGSHQETQYF
CDR3nt: TGTGCCAGCAGCTTAGGGTCTCATCAAGAGACCCAGTACTTC
v_gene: TRBV7-6
abundance: NA
j_gene: TRBJ2-5
d_gene: NA

CDR3aa: CARSLTRRAGETQYF
CDR3nt: TGTGCCAGAAGCTTGACTCGAAGGGCGGGGGAGACCCAGTACTTC
v_gene: TRBV5-3
abundance: NA
j_gene: TRBJ2-5
d_gene: NA

CDR3aa: CASSVDQNTGELFF
CDR3nt: TGTGCCAGCAGCGTAGACCAAAACACCGGGGAGCTGTTTTTT
v_gene: TRBV9
abundance: NA
j_gene: TRBJ2-2
d_gene: NA